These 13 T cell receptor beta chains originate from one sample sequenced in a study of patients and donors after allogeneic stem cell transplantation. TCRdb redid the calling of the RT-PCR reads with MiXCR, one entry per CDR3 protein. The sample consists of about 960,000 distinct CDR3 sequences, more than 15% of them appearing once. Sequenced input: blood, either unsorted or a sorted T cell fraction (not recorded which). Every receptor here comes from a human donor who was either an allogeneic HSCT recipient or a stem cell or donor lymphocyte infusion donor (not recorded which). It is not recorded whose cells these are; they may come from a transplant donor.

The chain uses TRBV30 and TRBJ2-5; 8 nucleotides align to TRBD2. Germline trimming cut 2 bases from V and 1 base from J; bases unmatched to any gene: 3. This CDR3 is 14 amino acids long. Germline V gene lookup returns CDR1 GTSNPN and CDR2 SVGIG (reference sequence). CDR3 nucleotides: TGTGCCTGGAGTTCTCTAGCGGGCCAAGAGACCCAGTACTTC. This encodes CAWSSLAGQETQYF. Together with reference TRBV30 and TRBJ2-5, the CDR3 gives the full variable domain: SQTIHQWPATLVQPVGSPLSLECTVEGTSNPNLYWYRQAAGRGLQLLFYSVGIGQISSEVPQNLSASRPQDRQFILSSKKLLLSDSGFYLCAWSSLAGQETQYFGPGTRLLVL.

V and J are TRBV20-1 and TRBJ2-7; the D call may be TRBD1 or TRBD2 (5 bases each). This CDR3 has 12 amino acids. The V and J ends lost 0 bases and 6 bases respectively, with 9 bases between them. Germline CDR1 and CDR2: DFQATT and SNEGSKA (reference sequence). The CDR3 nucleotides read TGCAGTGCTAGAGAGATGAGGGGCGAGCAGTACTTC. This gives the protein CSAREMRGEQYF.

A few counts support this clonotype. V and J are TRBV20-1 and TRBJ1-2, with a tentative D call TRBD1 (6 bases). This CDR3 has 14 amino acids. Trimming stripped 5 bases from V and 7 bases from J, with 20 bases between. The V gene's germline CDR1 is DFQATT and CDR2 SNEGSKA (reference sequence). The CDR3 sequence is CSALRAQGLGGYTF. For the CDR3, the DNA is TGCAGTGCTCTTAGGGCACAGGGTCTGGGTGGCTACACCTTC.

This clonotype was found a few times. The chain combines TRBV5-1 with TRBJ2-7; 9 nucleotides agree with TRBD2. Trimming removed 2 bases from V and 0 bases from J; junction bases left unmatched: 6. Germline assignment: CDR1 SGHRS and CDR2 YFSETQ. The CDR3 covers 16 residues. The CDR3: CASSLNSGGSSYEQYF. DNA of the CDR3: TGCGCCAGCAGCTTAAATAGCGGGGGTAGCTCCTACGAGCAGTACTTC.

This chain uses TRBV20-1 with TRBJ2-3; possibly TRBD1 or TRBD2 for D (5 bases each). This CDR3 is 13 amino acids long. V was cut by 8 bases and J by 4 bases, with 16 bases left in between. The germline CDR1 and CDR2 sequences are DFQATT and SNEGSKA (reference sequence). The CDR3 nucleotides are TGCAGTACAGGACTTATAGAGGCAGATACGCAGTATTTT. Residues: CSTGLIEADTQYF.

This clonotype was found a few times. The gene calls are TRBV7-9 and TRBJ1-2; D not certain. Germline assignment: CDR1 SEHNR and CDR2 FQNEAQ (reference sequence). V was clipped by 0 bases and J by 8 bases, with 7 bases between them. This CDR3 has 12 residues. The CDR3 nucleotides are TGTGCCAGCAGCTTAGCTGAGTTCGGCTACACCTTC. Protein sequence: CASSLAEFGYTF.

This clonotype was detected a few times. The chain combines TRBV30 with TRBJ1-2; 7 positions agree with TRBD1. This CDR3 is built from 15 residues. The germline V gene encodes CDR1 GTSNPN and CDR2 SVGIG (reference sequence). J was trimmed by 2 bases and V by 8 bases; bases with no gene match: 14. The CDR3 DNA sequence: TGTGCCAGACGTCACCGACAGGGCCTGAACTATGGCTACACCTTC. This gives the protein CARRHRQGLNYGYTF.

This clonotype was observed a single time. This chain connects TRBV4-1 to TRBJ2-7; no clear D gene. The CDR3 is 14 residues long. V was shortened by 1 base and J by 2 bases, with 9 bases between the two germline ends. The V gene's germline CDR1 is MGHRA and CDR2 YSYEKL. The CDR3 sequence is CASSQASRAYEQYF. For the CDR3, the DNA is TGCGCCAGCAGCCAAGCCAGCAGAGCCTACGAGCAGTACTTC.

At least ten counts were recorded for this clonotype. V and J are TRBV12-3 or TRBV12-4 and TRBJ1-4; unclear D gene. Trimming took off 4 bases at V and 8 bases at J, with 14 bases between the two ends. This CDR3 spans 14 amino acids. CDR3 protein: CASSYSSQGEKLFF. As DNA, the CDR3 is TGTGCCAGCAGTTACTCCAGTCAAGGGGAAAAACTGTTTTTT.

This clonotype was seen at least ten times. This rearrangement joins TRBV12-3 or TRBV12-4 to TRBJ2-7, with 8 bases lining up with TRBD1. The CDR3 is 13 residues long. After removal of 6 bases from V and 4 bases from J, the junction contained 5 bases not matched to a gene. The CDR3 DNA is TGTGCCAGCAGGCCAGGGGGCCCATACGAGCAGTACTTC. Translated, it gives CASRPGGPYEQYF.

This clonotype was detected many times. CDR3 sequence reads: CASSNRGTNIQYF. The CDR3 bases are TGTGCCAGCAGTAACCGGGGGACCAACATTCAGTACTTC. This chain links TRBV12-3 or TRBV12-4 with TRBJ2-4; maybe TRBD2 (6 bases). V was pared by 5 bases and J by 7 bases, with 12 bases between. This CDR3 contains 13 residues.

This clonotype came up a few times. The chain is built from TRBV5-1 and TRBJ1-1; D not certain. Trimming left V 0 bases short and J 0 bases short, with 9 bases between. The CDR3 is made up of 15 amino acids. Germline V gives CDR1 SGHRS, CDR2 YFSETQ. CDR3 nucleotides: TGCGCCAGCAGCTTGGATACAGCTTTGAACACTGAAGCTTTCTTT. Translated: CASSLDTALNTEAFF.

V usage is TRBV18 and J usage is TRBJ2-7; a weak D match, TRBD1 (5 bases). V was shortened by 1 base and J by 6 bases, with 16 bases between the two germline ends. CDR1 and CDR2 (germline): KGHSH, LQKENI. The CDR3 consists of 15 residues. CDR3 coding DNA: TGTGCCAGCTCACCACGGGCAGGGATCGAAGGCGAGCAGTACTTC. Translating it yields CASSPRAGIEGEQYF.